The TCR beta chain described here comes from a study of T cells in Graves' hyperthyroidism and ophthalmopathy. Overall study findings and caveats: The majority of expanded thyroid clonotypes above 0.001 also appeared in blood.

The TCR beta CDR3 regions underwent amplification using RNA transcripts as the source. The HTBI primer set was used in a first-round RT-PCR of the TCR CDR3. TCRdb fed the multiplex PCR reads into MiXCR, producing one record per CDR3 protein. The sample has around 600,000 distinct CDR3 sequences; 11% to 15% are singletons. J lost 4 bases, V lost 6 bases, and 13 bases had no gene match. The CDR3 is 17 amino acids. The V gene's germline CDR1 is MNHEY and CDR2 SVGEGT. On this clonotype itself: The antigen remains unidentified.

The TCR originated in a woman aged 18-29 years with Graves' ophthalmopathy. The sample consisted of blood. The genes are TRBV6-2 or TRBV6-3 and TRBJ2-7; 12 bases map to TRBD2. The CDR3 region has the DNA TGTGCCAGCAGCCCTCGACTAGCGGGAGCTAGGGGGTACGAGCAGTACTTC. It specifies CASSPRLAGARGYEQYF.